The entry that follows covers one T cell receptor beta chain sequence. Its antigen is still unknown. Pooling of second doses given at about 4 or about 12 weeks was done. The data belong to a study of T cell responses to AZD1222 COVID-19 vaccine. The germline V gene has CDR1 SGHDN and CDR2 FVKESK. The CDR3 is 19 amino acids. V shed 0 bases and J shed 6 bases, with 26 bases lying between them. The assay was immunoSEQ multiplex PCR, and TCRdb's table has in-frame clones only and misses some. The sample consists of under 150,000 clones, roughly 92% of them appearing once. Study-level findings and limits: Scientists sampled the repertoires only once the peak T cell response had passed. With dominance at 160-218 and 743-854, vaccine-associated CD4 TCRs spanned spike. The sample set comprised mostly white British donors with more females, and clonal diversity was possibly underestimated.

The receptor was isolated from an adult who received the AZD1222 COVID-19 vaccine. Source: peripheral blood, taken 28 days after the second AZD1222 dose. The V gene is TRBV14, the J gene TRBJ1-2; D unclear. The CDR3 nucleotides read TGTGCCAGCAGCCAAGATGAGGGTAGGCAAGACCCAAGAAACAATGGCTACACCTTC. Protein sequence: CASSQDEGRQDPRNNGYTF.